This T cell receptor beta chain was sequenced for a study of Ad26.COV2.S vaccination and SARS-CoV-2 variants. The study, taken as a whole, reports: Non-spike TCR breadth showed similarity between vaccine and placebo recipients. Vaccine recipients showed a spike-specific TCR breadth that was higher than in placebo recipients. Total T cell responses, in the TCR breadth and depth analyses, may have been underestimated. Responses of spike-specific T cells (both CD8+ and CD4+) reportedly showed substantial breadth after vaccination.

This table comes from immunoSEQ multiplex PCR, and its TCRdb copy is limited to in-frame clones, with some not included. The sample records approximately 150,000 clones, 80% to 90% being singletons. To note about this clone: Its antigen is unidentified.

Germline CDR1 reads SGHTA; CDR2 reads FQGNSA. Trimming took 3 bases from V and 6 from J; bases not matched to a gene: 3. The CDR3 consists of 14 residues. The receptor was derived from a human donor who had recovered from COVID-19. Source: peripheral blood, taken after recovery from COVID-19. The rearrangement links TRBV7-2 to TRBJ1-5, with TRBD1 matching over 9 bases. CDR3 coding DNA: TGTGCCAGCAGCTTGATGACAGGGGGTCAGCCCCAGCATTTT. It is translated as CASSLMTGGQPQHF.